A single sample is the source of the 20 T cell receptor beta chains below, sequenced in a study of control samples from healthy donors and cancer patients. Produced via immunoSEQ multiplex PCR; TCRdb's table is partial and in-frame only. The top ten hold 7.8% of the sample, which has 95,000 to 100,000 clones, about 89% seen once. The sequenced sample was blood. The receptors stem from a man under 40 in good health.

The V and J genes are TRBV24-1 and TRBJ2-2, with TRBD2 matching over 7 bases. J gave up 6 bases and V 3 bases, and 6 bases lay outside the gene matches. Germline CDR1 KGHDR, CDR2 SFDVKD. The CDR3 is 15 residues long. The CDR3 DNA is TGTGCCACCAGTGATCCCCATAGCGGGCCCGGGGAGCTGTTTTTT. It translates to CATSDPHSGPGELFF.

This rearrangement joins TRBV19 to TRBJ1-3, with D uncertain. Germline CDR1 is LNHDA and CDR2 is SQIVND (reference sequence). The CDR3 is 15 amino acids. Trimming removed 6 bases from V and 0 bases from J, with 12 bases in between. CDR3 amino acids: CASRDLGYSGNTIYF. The CDR3 region has the DNA TGTGCCAGTAGAGATCTGGGTTACTCTGGAAACACCATATATTTT.

V is TRBV7-2 and J is TRBJ2-7; D could derive from TRBD1 or TRBD2 (5 bases each). The CDR3 spans 13 residues. The V end lost 4 bases, the J end lost 6 bases, and 13 bases lay between the germline ends. Germline assignment: CDR1 SGHTA and CDR2 FQGNSA. The CDR3: CASSSYRDAEQYV. The DNA for the CDR3 is TGTGCCAGCAGCTCGTACCGGGACGCCGAGCAGTACGTC.

V gene TRBV27 combines with J gene TRBJ1-1; the D gene is possibly TRBD1 (6 bases). This CDR3 contains 13 residues. Per germline, CDR1 MNHEY and CDR2 SMNVEV (reference sequence). The germline V and J ends were trimmed by 6 bases and 5 bases, with 13 bases remaining between them. CDR3 in amino acids: CASRRTRGTEAFF. CDR3 DNA: TGTGCCAGCAGGCGTACCAGGGGAACTGAAGCTTTCTTT.

V and J are TRBV24-1 and TRBJ2-7, with unresolved D. In germline, CDR1 is KGHDR, CDR2 SFDVKD. V gave up 0 bases and J gave up 2 bases, with 7 bases separating them. This CDR3 has 14 residues. The CDR3 sequence: CATSDLSRPYEQYF. CDR3 sequence (DNA): TGTGCCACCAGTGATTTGTCCAGACCCTACGAGCAGTACTTC.

The CDR3 DNA follows: TGTGCCAGCTCTCTTGGGACTAGCGGTTACAATGAGCAGTTCTTC. It encodes CASSLGTSGYNEQFF. The J gene is TRBJ2-1, the V gene TRBV18, with TRBD2 matching over 11 bases. In germline, CDR1 is KGHSH, CDR2 LQKENI. V was clipped by 6 bases and J by 4 bases; unmatched bases: 5. The CDR3 length is 15 residues.

The chain is built from TRBV4-1 and TRBJ2-4; no clear D. V was clipped by 1 base and J by 1 base, with 17 bases between them. CDR3 length: 18 amino acids. CDR1 is MGHRA and CDR2 is YSYEKL in the germline V gene. In nucleotides, the CDR3 is TGCGCCAGCAGCCAAGCGACATTGGGGATGAGGGCCAAAAACATTCAGTACTTC. It translates to CASSQATLGMRAKNIQYF.

The rearrangement links TRBV10-3 to TRBJ2-3; D remains ambiguous. The CDR3 extends over 14 amino acids. V dropped 7 bases and J dropped 0 bases, with 11 bases sitting between them. From germline, CDR1 is ENHRY and CDR2 SYGVKD. CDR3 bases: TGTGCCATCACTAAAAGCAGCAGCACAGATACGCAGTATTTT. Protein sequence: CAITKSSSTDTQYF.

This chain uses TRBV28 with TRBJ1-5; TRBD1 agrees at 9 bases. With V trimmed by 4 bases and J by 7 bases, 8 bases remained unmatched. The CDR3 covers 15 residues. The germline gives CDR1 MDHEN, CDR2 SYDVKM. CDR3 in DNA: TGTGCCAGCAGTTCTACCCGGGACAGGGTGCAGCCCCAGCATTTT. Translating gives CASSSTRDRVQPQHF. Together with reference TRBV28 and TRBJ1-5, the CDR3 gives the full variable domain: DVKVTQSSRYLVKRTGEKVFLECVQDMDHENMFWYRQDPGLGLRLIYFSYDVKMKEKGDIPEGYSVSREKKERFSLILESASTNQTSMYLCASSSTRDRVQPQHFGDGTRLSIL.

J is TRBJ1-6 and V is TRBV30; TRBD1 matches 9 bases. Germline-derived CDR1 and CDR2 are GTSNPN and SVGIG (reference sequence). The CDR3 loop spans 14 amino acids. The J segment lost 7 bases and the V segment lost 4 bases, leaving 5 bases of the junction unmatched. CDR3 loop: CAWKDRGWNSPLHF. Here the CDR3 DNA reads TGTGCCTGGAAGGACAGGGGATGGAATTCACCCCTCCACTTT.

The chain links TRBV4-1 to TRBJ2-5; maybe TRBD2 (6 bases). Trimming stripped 4 bases from V and 5 bases from J, with 20 bases between. This CDR3 has 16 amino acids. Looked up from germline, CDR1 is MGHRA and CDR2 is YSYEKL. Here the CDR3 reads CASSPLGPVGGETQYF. As DNA, the CDR3 is TGCGCCAGCAGCCCCCTAGGACCTGTAGGAGGGGAGACCCAGTACTTC.

This clone was picked up one time. This chain links TRBV14 with TRBJ2-1; the match to TRBD1 covers 9 bases. The CDR3 consists of 16 residues. CDR1 SGHDN and CDR2 FVKESK come from the germline V gene. The trim removed 3 bases at V and 6 bases at J, leaving 9 bases unmatched. CDR3: CASSQARGTGINEQFF. The CDR3 nucleotides read TGTGCCAGCAGCCAGGCTCGAGGGACAGGGATCAATGAGCAGTTCTTC.

The chain employs TRBV5-6 and TRBJ1-1, with no clear D. Trimming left V 4 bases short and J 3 bases short, with 10 bases between. The V gene's germline CDR1 is SGHDT and CDR2 YYEEEE. The CDR3 contains 13 residues. CDR3 loop: CASSPAQDTEAFF. CDR3 sequence (DNA): TGTGCCAGCAGCCCGGCTCAGGACACTGAAGCTTTCTTT.

This chain joins TRBV7-6 and TRBJ1-3, with 7 bases lining up with TRBD1. The CDR3 length is 16 residues. The ends lost 4 bases at V and 4 bases at J; junction bases unmatched: 10. Germline values: CDR1 SGHVS, CDR2 FNYEAQ. This chain's CDR3 is CASSSRPGQVGNTIYF. The DNA for the CDR3 is TGTGCCAGCAGCTCCCGACCCGGACAGGTGGGAAACACCATATATTTT.

The chain uses TRBV6-6 and TRBJ1-6; D unclear. The CDR3 covers 13 residues. The germline V gene has CDR1 MNHNY and CDR2 SVGAGI (reference sequence). Trimming removed 2 bases at V and 6 bases at J, with 5 bases between. The DNA of the CDR3 is TGTGCCAGCAGTTACGCCCCTAATTCACCCCTCCACTTT. This sequence encodes CASSYAPNSPLHF.

The rearrangement uses TRBV6-4 and TRBJ2-7; 7 bases map to TRBD2. The CDR3 covers 15 residues. Trimming at V came to 6 bases and at J to 4 bases, leaving 12 bases not matched to a gene. Germline-derived CDR1 and CDR2 are MRHNA and SNTAGT. The CDR3 loop reads CASSRGPREVYEQYF. As DNA, the CDR3 is TGTGCCAGCAGCAGAGGCCCCCGGGAGGTATACGAGCAGTACTTC.

This chain connects TRBV27 to TRBJ1-2; D is perhaps TRBD1 (5 bases). Germline V gene data show CDR1 as MNHEY and CDR2 as SMNVEV (reference sequence). The CDR3 totals 13 residues. V shed 4 bases and J shed 5 bases, with 11 bases lying between them. As DNA, the CDR3 is TGTGCCAGCAGTTCGGGGCCGGGGTATGGCTACACCTTC. Translating it yields CASSSGPGYGYTF.

This clone occurred a few times. The chain employs TRBV6-2 or TRBV6-3 and TRBJ2-3; D is perhaps TRBD2 (7 bases). Germline CDR1 and CDR2: MNHEY and SVGEGT. CDR3 size: 14 residues. The ends were cut back, 5 bases at V and 2 bases at J, with 11 bases in the middle. The CDR3 DNA reads as TGTGCCAGCAGTAGCGGGACACACACAGATACGCAGTATTTT. This encodes CASSSGTHTDTQYF.

The chain carries TRBV10-1 and TRBJ1-1; 7 positions agree with TRBD1. The CDR3 totals 12 residues. The V and J ends lost 2 bases and 6 bases, in that order; junction bases with no gene match: 0. CDR1 WNHNN and CDR2 SYGVQD come from the germline V gene (reference sequence). The CDR3 coding sequence is TGCGCCAGCAGTGAGGACAGGGCTGAAGCTTTCTTT. Residues: CASSEDRAEAFF.

This rearrangement joins TRBV5-3 to TRBJ2-2; 7 nucleotides line up with TRBD1. Being an ORF, TRBV5-3 has a function that is uncertain. The V gene end was trimmed by 0 bases and the J gene end by 6 bases; junction bases not matched to a gene: 8. The length of the CDR3 is 16 residues. This chain's CDR3 is CARSLVRQGEAGELFF. The CDR3 coding sequence is TGTGCCAGAAGCTTGGTACGACAGGGTGAGGCCGGGGAGCTGTTTTTT.